These 4 T cell receptor beta chains originate from one sample sequenced in a study of blood T cell repertoires in COVID-19. The method was immunoSEQ multiplex PCR; TCRdb's version includes in-frame clones alone and lacks a portion of them. The sample comprises some 340,000 clones, approximately 82% of which are singletons, and roughly 3% rests with the top ten. The material sequenced was peripheral blood. These receptors originate from a young man with active or convalescent COVID-19.

This rearrangement joins TRBV7-2 to TRBJ2-1; perhaps TRBD1 as D (7 bases). CDR1 and CDR2 (germline): SGHTA, FQGNSA. Trimming removed 5 bases at V and 3 bases at J, with 11 bases between. CDR3 length: 14 residues. CDR3 loop: CASSPGGLYNEQFF. The CDR3 nucleotides read TGTGCCAGCAGCCCAGGGGGACTCTACAATGAGCAGTTCTTC.

The chain carries TRBV12-3 or TRBV12-4 and TRBJ2-7, with D hard to call. With 8 bases removed from V and 2 bases from J, the gap between germline ends came to 4 bases. This CDR3 has 10 residues. CDR3 sequence (DNA): TGTGCCAGCGCGACCTACGAGCAGTACTTC. It yields the protein CASATYEQYF.

This chain uses TRBV7-8 with TRBJ2-7; 9 positions agree with TRBD1. J lost 6 bases, V lost 1 base, and 4 bases had no gene match. The germline V gene encodes CDR1 SGHVS and CDR2 FQNEAQ. This CDR3 contains 14 residues. CDR3 residues: CASSLGTGDLEQYF. The CDR3 coding sequence is TGTGCCAGCAGCTTAGGGACAGGGGATCTCGAGCAGTACTTC.

This clone was seen a single time. The V call is TRBV19, the J call TRBJ1-5, with D maybe TRBD1 (6 bases). Trimming removed 11 bases at V and 6 bases at J, with 23 bases between. Germline V lookup: CDR1 LNHDA, CDR2 SQIVND (reference sequence). The CDR3 is 15 amino acids. The CDR3 DNA sequence: TGTGCCGGTTCGAAAGGGGGGGAGGCAGGTCAGCCCCAGCATTTT. Its translation is CAGSKGGEAGQPQHF.